This TCR beta chain originates from a study of PD-1 blockade in classical Hodgkin lymphoma. About this clone: Its antigen is still unknown.

Trimming shortened V by 3 bases and J by 3 bases, and 15 bases separated the two germline ends. Germline lookup yields CDR1 SGHVS and CDR2 FQNEAQ. The CDR3 runs 17 residues. Study-level points and caveats: Diversity in CD4+ TCRs, unlike that measured in CD8+ TCRs, had risen significantly by C4D1. Initiation of nivolumab under 1 year after ASCT led to exclusion of patients.

Each of the patients experienced relapse following autologous stem cell transplantation, and their brentuximab vedotin exposure differed. Profiling relied on immunoSEQ multiplex PCR, and the TCRdb table lists in-frame clones only, not all of them. The table records 12,000 to 15,000 clones, approximately 83% of them present only once. Sequences were derived from peripheral blood mononuclear cells (PBMCs), sampled at baseline. The receptor comes from a human donor with classical Hodgkin lymphoma. The chain combines TRBV7-8 with TRBJ2-6, with D tentatively TRBD1 or TRBD2 (5 bases each). CDR3 sequence: CASSFRRVAFGANVLTF. The CDR3 DNA reads as TGTGCCAGCAGCTTTCGCAGGGTAGCGTTTGGGGCCAACGTCCTGACTTTC.